The 14 T cell receptor beta chains below come from one sample, sequenced in a study of response to subunit inactivated influenza vaccine. MiXCR, run by TCRdb on the RT-PCR reads, gives a single entry per CDR3 protein. The table has hundreds of thousands of distinct CDR3 sequences, approximately 14% seen once. The source was PBMCs from blood, collected approximately 15 days before vaccination. Receptor source: a man between 50 and 59 years old who received an inactivated influenza vaccine.

This clonotype appeared a single time. This sequence joins TRBV29-1 and TRBJ2-7, with D unclear. CDR3 length: 14 amino acids. V was pared by 0 bases and J by 7 bases, with 16 bases between. Germline V CDR1 and CDR2: SQVTM, ANQGSEA. The CDR3 coding sequence is TGCAGCGTTGAAGATTATAGGAACAGACGGGAGCAGTACTTC. Translation: CSVEDYRNRREQYF.

The table lists this clonotype with a few counts. The genes are TRBV12-3 or TRBV12-4 and TRBJ2-3; D is uncertain. The CDR3 consists of 14 residues. Trimming removed 3 bases at V and 3 bases at J, with 10 bases between. In DNA, the CDR3 is TGTGCCAGCAGTTTGAAGGGCGAGACAGATACGCAGTATTTT. Translated: CASSLKGETDTQYF.

The chain employs TRBV11-2 and TRBJ2-7, with D perhaps being TRBD1 or TRBD2 (5 bases each). Trimming cost V 4 bases and J 6 bases, with 13 bases left between them. The CDR3 spans 13 residues. CDR1 is SGHAT and CDR2 is FQNNGV in the germline V gene. CDR3 sequence reads: CASSSNWGTEQYF. Here the CDR3 DNA reads TGTGCCAGCAGCTCAAATTGGGGGACCGAGCAGTACTTC.

The rearrangement uses TRBV12-3 or TRBV12-4 and TRBJ2-1; D is possibly TRBD1 (5 bases). Trimming removed 6 bases from V and 4 bases from J, with 16 bases in between. The CDR3 spans 15 residues. The CDR3 sequence: CASRTGTGGYNEQFF. The CDR3 DNA sequence: TGTGCCAGCAGAACAGGCACAGGCGGATACAATGAGCAGTTCTTC.

The J gene is TRBJ2-7, the V gene TRBV6-5; 8 nucleotides agree with TRBD1. After removal of 0 bases from V and 4 bases from J, the junction contained 5 bases not matched to a gene. Germline CDR1 MNHEY, CDR2 SVGAGI. The CDR3 runs to 15 residues. This CDR3 reads CASSYSGTGTYEQYF. DNA for the CDR3: TGTGCCAGCAGTTACTCAGGGACAGGTACATACGAGCAGTACTTC.

The CDR3 bases are TGCGCCAGCAGCCTCGGACTTGGGGGGAACACTGAAGCTTTCTTT. This encodes CASSLGLGGNTEAFF. This rearrangement joins TRBV4-3 to TRBJ1-1, with D tentatively TRBD1 (5 bases). CDR3 length: 15 residues. The germline V gene encodes CDR1 LGHNA and CDR2 YSLEER. Trimming took 4 bases from V and 1 from J, leaving 13 bases between them.

A few counts support this clonotype. CDR3 nucleotide sequence: TGTGCCACCAGCAAGCTCCCCGGGACAGGGGTCTACGAGCAGTACTTC. Protein sequence: CATSKLPGTGVYEQYF. The rearrangement joins TRBV15 to TRBJ2-7; 10 nucleotides match TRBD1. V lost 4 bases to trimming and J lost 3 bases; unmatched junction nucleotides: 9. This CDR3 is 16 amino acids long. Germline V gene sequence: CDR1 LNHNV, CDR2 YYDKDF (reference sequence).

V and J are TRBV5-6 and TRBJ2-1, with TRBD1 matching 10 bases. This CDR3 region has 15 residues. J gave up 4 bases and V 1 base, and 2 bases lay outside the gene matches. Germline V gene lookup returns CDR1 SGHDT and CDR2 YYEEEE. The CDR3, as DNA: TGTGCCAGCAGCTTGACGGGACAGGGGTACAATGAGCAGTTCTTC. Translated, it gives CASSLTGQGYNEQFF.

This sequence joins TRBV19 and TRBJ2-7; 9 bases are a match to TRBD2. This CDR3 has 14 residues. Per the germline V gene, CDR1 is LNHDA and CDR2 is SQIVND (reference sequence). Trimming at V came to 3 bases and at J to 6 bases, leaving 6 bases not matched to a gene. The CDR3 coding sequence is TGTGCCAGTAGTATGGTAGCGGGAGAACGCGAGCAGTACTTC. It encodes CASSMVAGEREQYF.

The chain carries TRBV12-3 or TRBV12-4 and TRBJ2-3; 8 nucleotides align to TRBD1. With 4 bases clipped from V and 8 bases from J, the junction kept 8 bases outside the gene matches. This CDR3 comprises 14 residues. CDR3 protein: CASSYTPTGGTQYF. In DNA form, the CDR3 reads TGTGCCAGCAGTTACACCCCAACAGGGGGTACGCAGTATTTT.

This chain uses TRBV2 with TRBJ2-3; D might be TRBD1 (6 bases). The CDR3 has 15 amino acids. CDR1 is SNHLY and CDR2 is FYNNEI in the germline V gene. Trimming removed 6 bases at V and 5 bases at J, with 18 bases between. CDR3 residues: CASSGPRLQGDTQYF. The CDR3 DNA follows: TGTGCCAGCAGCGGGCCACGATTACAGGGAGATACGCAGTATTTT.

The gene calls are TRBV2 and TRBJ2-7; the D is unclear. Germline CDR1 SNHLY, CDR2 FYNNEI. With 3 bases removed from V and 2 bases from J, the gap between germline ends came to 8 bases. The CDR3 loop spans 13 amino acids. In nucleotides, the CDR3 is TGTGCCAGCAGTGACCCGGCTACCTACGAGCAGTACTTC. It specifies CASSDPATYEQYF.

The rearrangement uses TRBV12-3 or TRBV12-4 and TRBJ2-7; D is perhaps TRBD1 or TRBD2 (5 bases each). V was pared by 8 bases and J by 6 bases, with 17 bases between. The CDR3 totals 13 residues. The CDR3 nucleotides read TGTGCCAGCGGGTGGGGGATCTTAGGCGAGCAGTACTTC. Its translation is CASGWGILGEQYF.

This clonotype was picked up a small number of times. The chain combines TRBV28 with TRBJ2-5; D may correspond to TRBD1 or TRBD2 (5 bases each). Germline CDR1 reads MDHEN; CDR2 reads SYDVKM. The CDR3 length is 14 residues. The V end was cut by 6 bases, the J end by 6 bases, with 17 bases between. CDR3 in amino acids: CASRQRDGRKTQYF. The DNA of the CDR3 is TGTGCCAGCAGACAGAGGGACGGTCGGAAGACCCAGTACTTC.